What follows describes a single T cell receptor beta chain. These data are taken from a study of tumor-infiltrating lymphocytes in primary liver carcinoma. Study-level background: There were tumors of stage T1-T3 N0M0, each 4.2 to 10 cm across.

A primer matching the constant region was used to make TCR beta cDNA from approximately 520 ng of total RNA. Researchers made the TCR beta libraries by running three nested multiplex PCR rounds with slightly modified ARM-PCR. For 10 cycles apiece, the opening two PCR rounds ran with TRBV1-TRBV30 forward primers and a C-beta reverse primer. Using its own MiXCR run on the multiplex PCR reads, TCRdb lists one record per CDR3 protein. The sample lists about 78,000 distinct CDR3 sequences; 71% were seen once. Joint extraction of RNA and DNA used about 17-33 mg of bulk tissue that was unsorted. After removal of 4 bases from V and 4 bases from J, the junction contained 10 bases not matched to a gene. The V gene's germline CDR1 is MDHEN and CDR2 SYDVKM. This CDR3 has 16 amino acids.

The chain couples TRBV28 to TRBJ2-1; 7 bases map to TRBD2. Sequencing was carried out using liver tumor tissue from sampling region 4. Subset described: tumor region T4, right-lateral pole. This TCR derives from a woman aged 55-70 years with primary liver carcinoma and hepatitis B virus infection. The CDR3 sequence: CASSSPGTNGYNEQFF. The DNA of the CDR3 is TGTGCCAGCAGTTCGCCTGGGACTAACGGATACAATGAGCAGTTCTTC.